The sequence of this TCR beta chain was determined in a study of regulatory T cells in long-lasting Graves disease. Study results and limitations: Favored usage of TRBV28, TRBJ1-2 and TRBJ2-5 was recorded in persistent disease. The analysis examined peripheral blood only and excluded thyroid tissue.

Arm-PCR of CDR3 regions and iRepertoire HTBI primers were used to build TCR beta libraries. MiXCR, applied by TCRdb to the multiplex PCR reads, yields one record per CDR3 protein. The table includes over 300,000 distinct CDR3 sequences, around 15% detected once. The CDR3 has 14 residues. CDR1 is SQVTM, CDR2 ANQGSEA, per germline. The V gene lost 3 bases and the J gene lost 1 base, with 12 bases spanning the gap. The time point here: newly diagnosed GD, antithyroid drugs for less than 3 months. Extracted PBMC RNA gave rise to the TCR library. This clonotype was observed many times. Its matching antigen is unknown.

Sequences were derived from peripheral blood mononuclear cells (PBMCs), sampled at new diagnosis, from a patient treated with antithyroid drugs. The receptor comes from a female donor with Graves disease. The V call is TRBV29-1, the J call TRBJ1-1; unclear D gene. In DNA, the CDR3 is TGCAGCGTTGAGATGCGGCTATCGAACACTGAAGCTTTCTTT. It encodes CSVEMRLSNTEAFF.